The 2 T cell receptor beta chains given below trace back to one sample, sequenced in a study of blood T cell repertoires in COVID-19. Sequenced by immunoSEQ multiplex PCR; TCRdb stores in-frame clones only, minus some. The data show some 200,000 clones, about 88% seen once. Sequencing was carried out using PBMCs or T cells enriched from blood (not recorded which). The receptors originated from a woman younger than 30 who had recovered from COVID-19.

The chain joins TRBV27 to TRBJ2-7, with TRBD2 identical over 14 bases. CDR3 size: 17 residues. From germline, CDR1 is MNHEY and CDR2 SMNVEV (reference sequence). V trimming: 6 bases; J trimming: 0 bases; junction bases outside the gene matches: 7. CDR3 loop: CASSQGLAGASSYEQYF. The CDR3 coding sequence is TGTGCCAGCAGCCAGGGACTAGCGGGAGCCAGCTCCTACGAGCAGTACTTC.

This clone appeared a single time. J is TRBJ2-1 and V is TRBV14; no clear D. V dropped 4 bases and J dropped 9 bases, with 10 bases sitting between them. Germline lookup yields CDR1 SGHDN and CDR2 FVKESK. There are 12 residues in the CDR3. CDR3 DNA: TGTGCCAGCAGCCCTACGCTTCGTGAGCAGTTCTTC. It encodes CASSPTLREQFF.